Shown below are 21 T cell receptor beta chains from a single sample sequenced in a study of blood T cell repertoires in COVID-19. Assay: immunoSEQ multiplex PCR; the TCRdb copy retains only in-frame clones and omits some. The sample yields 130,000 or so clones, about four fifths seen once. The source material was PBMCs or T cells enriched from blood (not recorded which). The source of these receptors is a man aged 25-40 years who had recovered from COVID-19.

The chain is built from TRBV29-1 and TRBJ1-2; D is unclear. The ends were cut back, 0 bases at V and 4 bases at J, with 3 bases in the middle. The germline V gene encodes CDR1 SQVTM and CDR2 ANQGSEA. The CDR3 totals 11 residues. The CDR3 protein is CSVEDLYGYTF. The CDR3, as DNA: TGCAGCGTTGAAGATCTCTATGGCTACACCTTC.

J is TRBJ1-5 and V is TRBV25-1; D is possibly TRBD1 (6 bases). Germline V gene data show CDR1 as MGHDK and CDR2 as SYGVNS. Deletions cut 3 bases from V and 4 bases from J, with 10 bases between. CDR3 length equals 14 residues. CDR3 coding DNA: TGTGCCAGCAGTGACCGGGACAAAAATCAGCCCCAGCATTTT. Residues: CASSDRDKNQPQHF. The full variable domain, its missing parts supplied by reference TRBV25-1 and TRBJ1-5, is EADIYQTPRYLVIGTGKKITLECSQTMGHDKMYWYQQDPGMELHLIHYSYGVNSTEKGDLSSESTVSRIRTEHFPLTLESARPSHTSQYLCASSDRDKNQPQHFGDGTRLSIL.

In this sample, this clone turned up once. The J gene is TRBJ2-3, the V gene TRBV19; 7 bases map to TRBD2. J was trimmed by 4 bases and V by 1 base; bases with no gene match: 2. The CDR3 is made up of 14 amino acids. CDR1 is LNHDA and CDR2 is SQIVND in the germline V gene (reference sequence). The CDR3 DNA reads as TGTGCCAGTAGTATAGGCGGGAGTCCAGATACGCAGTATTTT. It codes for CASSIGGSPDTQYF.

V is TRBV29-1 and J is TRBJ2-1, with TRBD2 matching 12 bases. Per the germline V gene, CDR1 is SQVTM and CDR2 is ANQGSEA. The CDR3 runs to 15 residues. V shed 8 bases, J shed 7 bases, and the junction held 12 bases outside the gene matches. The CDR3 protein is CSFSGTSGRGNEQFF. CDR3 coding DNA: TGCAGCTTTTCCGGGACTAGCGGGCGAGGGAATGAGCAGTTCTTC.

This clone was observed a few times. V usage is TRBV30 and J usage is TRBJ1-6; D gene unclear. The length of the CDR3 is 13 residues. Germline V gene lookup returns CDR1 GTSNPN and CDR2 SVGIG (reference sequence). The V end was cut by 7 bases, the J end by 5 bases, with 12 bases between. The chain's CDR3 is CALAGFDNSPLHF. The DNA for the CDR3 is TGTGCCTTGGCCGGGTTTGATAATTCACCCCTCCACTTT.

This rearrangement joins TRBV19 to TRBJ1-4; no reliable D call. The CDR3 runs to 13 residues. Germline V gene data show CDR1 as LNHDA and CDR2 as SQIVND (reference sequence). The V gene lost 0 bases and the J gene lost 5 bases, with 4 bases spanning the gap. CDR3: CASSIDLNEKLFF. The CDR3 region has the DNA TGTGCCAGTAGTATAGATCTGAATGAAAAACTGTTTTTT.

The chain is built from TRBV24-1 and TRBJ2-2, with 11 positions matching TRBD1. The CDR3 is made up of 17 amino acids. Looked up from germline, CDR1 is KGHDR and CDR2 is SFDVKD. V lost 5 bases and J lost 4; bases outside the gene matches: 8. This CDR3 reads CATSALMGTGGTGELFF. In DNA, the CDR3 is TGTGCCACCAGTGCATTAATGGGGACAGGGGGCACCGGGGAGCTGTTTTTT.

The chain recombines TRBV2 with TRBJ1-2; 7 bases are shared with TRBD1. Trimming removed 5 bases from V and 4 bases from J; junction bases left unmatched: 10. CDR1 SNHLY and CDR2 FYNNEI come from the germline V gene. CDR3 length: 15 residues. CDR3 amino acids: CASSSRQGGVYGYTF. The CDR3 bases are TGTGCCAGCAGTTCCAGACAGGGTGGGGTCTATGGCTACACCTTC.

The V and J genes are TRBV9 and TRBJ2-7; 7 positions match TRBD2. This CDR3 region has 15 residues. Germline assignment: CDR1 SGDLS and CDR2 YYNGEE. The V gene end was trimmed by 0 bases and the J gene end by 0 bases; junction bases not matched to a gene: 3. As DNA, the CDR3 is TGTGCCAGCAGCGTAGACCCTAGCGGCTCCTACGAGCAGTACTTC. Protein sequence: CASSVDPSGSYEQYF. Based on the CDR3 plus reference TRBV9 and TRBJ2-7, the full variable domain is DSGVTQTPKHLITATGQRVTLRCSPRSGDLSVYWYQQSLDQGLQFLIQYYNGEERAKGNILERFSAQQFPDLHSELNLSSLELGDSALYFCASSVDPSGSYEQYFGPGTRLTVT.

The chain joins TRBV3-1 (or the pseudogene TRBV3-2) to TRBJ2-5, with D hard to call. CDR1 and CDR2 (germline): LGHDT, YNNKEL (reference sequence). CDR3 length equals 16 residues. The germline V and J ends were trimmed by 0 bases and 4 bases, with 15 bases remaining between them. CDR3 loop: CASSQDAGRSGETQYF. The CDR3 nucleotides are TGTGCCAGCAGCCAAGATGCTGGCAGATCGGGAGAGACCCAGTACTTC.

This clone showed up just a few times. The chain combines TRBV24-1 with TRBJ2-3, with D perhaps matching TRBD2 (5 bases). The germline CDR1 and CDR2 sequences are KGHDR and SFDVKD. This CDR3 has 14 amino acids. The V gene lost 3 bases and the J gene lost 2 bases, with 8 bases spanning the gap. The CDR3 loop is CATSDRRDTDTQYF. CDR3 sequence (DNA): TGTGCCACCAGTGATCGCCGGGACACAGATACGCAGTATTTT.

The CDR3 bases are TGTGCCATTAATGGGGAGGGCTTACCCCTCCACTTT. Its translation: CAINGEGLPLHF. The rearrangement uses TRBV10-3 and TRBJ1-6; D gene unclear. CDR1 is ENHRY, CDR2 SYGVKD, per germline. Trimming left V 9 bases short and J 12 bases short, with 15 bases between. The CDR3 runs to 12 residues.

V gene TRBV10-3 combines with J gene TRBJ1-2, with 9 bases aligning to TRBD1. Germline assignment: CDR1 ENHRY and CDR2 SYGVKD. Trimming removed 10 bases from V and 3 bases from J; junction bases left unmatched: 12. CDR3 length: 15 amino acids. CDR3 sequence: CATGTGNNLDYGYTF. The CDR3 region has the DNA TGTGCCACCGGGACAGGGAACAATCTAGACTATGGCTACACCTTC.

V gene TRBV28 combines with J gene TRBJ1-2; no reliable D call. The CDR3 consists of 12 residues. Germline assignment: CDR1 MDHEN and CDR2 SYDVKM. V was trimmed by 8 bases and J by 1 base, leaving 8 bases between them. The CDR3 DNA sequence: TGTGCCAGCGCTGAGATTAACTATGGCTACACCTTC. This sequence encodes CASAEINYGYTF.

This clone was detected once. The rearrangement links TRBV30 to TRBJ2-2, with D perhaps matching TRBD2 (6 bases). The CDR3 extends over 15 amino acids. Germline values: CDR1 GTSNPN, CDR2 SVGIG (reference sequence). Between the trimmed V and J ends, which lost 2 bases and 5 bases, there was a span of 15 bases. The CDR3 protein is CAWSNAASETGELFF. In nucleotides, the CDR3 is TGTGCCTGGAGTAATGCGGCTAGCGAAACCGGGGAGCTGTTTTTT.

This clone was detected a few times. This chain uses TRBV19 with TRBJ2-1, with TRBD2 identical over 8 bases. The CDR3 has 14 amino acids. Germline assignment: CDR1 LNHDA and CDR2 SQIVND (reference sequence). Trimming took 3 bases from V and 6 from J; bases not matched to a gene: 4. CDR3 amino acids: CASSMTGGRNEQFF. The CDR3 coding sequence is TGTGCCAGTAGTATGACGGGGGGGCGCAATGAGCAGTTCTTC.

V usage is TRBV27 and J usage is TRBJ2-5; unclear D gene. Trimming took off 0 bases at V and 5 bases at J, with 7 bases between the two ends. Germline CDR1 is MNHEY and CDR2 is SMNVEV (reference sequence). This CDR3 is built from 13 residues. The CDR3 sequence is CASSLSRPETQYF. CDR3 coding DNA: TGTGCCAGCAGTTTATCGAGGCCCGAGACCCAGTACTTC.

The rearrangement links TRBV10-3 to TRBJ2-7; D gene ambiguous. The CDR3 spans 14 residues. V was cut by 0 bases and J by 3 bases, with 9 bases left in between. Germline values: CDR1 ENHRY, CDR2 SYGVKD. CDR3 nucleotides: TGTGCCATCAGTGAGTCGGCCAGAAGCTACGAGCAGTACTTC. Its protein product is CAISESARSYEQYF.

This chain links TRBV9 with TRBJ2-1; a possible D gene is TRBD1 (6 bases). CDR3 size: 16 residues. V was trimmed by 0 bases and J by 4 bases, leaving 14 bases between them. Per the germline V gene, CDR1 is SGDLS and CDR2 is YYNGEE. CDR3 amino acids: CASSVDSWTEYNEQFF. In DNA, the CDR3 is TGTGCCAGCAGCGTAGACTCTTGGACAGAATACAATGAGCAGTTCTTC. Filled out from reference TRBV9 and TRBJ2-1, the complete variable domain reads DSGVTQTPKHLITATGQRVTLRCSPRSGDLSVYWYQQSLDQGLQFLIQYYNGEERAKGNILERFSAQQFPDLHSELNLSSLELGDSALYFCASSVDSWTEYNEQFFGPGTRLTVL.

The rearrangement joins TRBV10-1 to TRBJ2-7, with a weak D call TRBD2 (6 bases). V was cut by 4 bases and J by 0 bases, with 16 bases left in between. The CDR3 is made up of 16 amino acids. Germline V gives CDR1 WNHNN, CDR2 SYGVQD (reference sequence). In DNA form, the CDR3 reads TGCGCCAGCAGTGGGAAAGGGACTTTAGACTCCTACGAGCAGTACTTC. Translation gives CASSGKGTLDSYEQYF.

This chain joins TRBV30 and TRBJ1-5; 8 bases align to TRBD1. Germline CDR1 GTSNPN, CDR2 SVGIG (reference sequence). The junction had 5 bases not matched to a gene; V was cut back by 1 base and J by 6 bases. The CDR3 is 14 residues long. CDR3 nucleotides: TGTGCCTGGAGTGGGGGGACAGGTCGTCAGCCCCAGCATTTT. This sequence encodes CAWSGGTGRQPQHF. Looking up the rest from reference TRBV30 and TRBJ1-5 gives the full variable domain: SQTIHQWPATLVQPVGSPLSLECTVEGTSNPNLYWYRQAAGRGLQLLFYSVGIGQISSEVPQNLSASRPQDRQFILSSKKLLLSDSGFYLCAWSGGTGRQPQHFGDGTRLSIL.